Below are 32 T cell receptor beta chains sequenced from a single sample in a study of blood T cell repertoires in COVID-19. Libraries were prepared by immunoSEQ multiplex PCR; TCRdb keeps only in-frame clonotypes and omits some of them. The table records about 150,000 clones, around 92% of them present only once. The sequenced material came from peripheral blood. Source of these receptors: a man between 60 and 75 years old with acute or convalescent COVID-19.

This chain connects TRBV18 to TRBJ2-2; no firm D call. Trimming stripped 3 bases from V and 5 bases from J, with 4 bases between. The germline V gene has CDR1 KGHSH and CDR2 LQKENI. The CDR3 contains 12 residues. The CDR3 region is CASSPTTGELFF. The DNA of the CDR3 is TGTGCCAGCTCACCTACTACCGGGGAGCTGTTTTTT. Based on the CDR3 plus reference TRBV18 and TRBJ2-2, the full variable domain is NAGVMQNPRHLVRRRGQEARLRCSPMKGHSHVYWYRQLPEEGLKFMVYLQKENIIDESGMPKERFSAEFPKEGPSILRIQQVVRGDSAAYFCASSPTTGELFFGEGSRLTVL.

The rearrangement uses TRBV27 and TRBJ2-1; 8 bases fit TRBD1. The CDR3 consists of 15 residues. Germline-derived CDR1 and CDR2 are MNHEY and SMNVEV (reference sequence). V dropped 0 bases and J dropped 4; count of bases not matched to a gene: 2. The CDR3 bases are TGTGCCAGCAGTTTATCGGGGACAGGATACAATGAGCAGTTCTTC. This gives the protein CASSLSGTGYNEQFF.

The V gene is TRBV13, the J gene TRBJ2-1, with 10 bases aligning to TRBD1. The CDR3 length is 17 residues. V was clipped by 5 bases and J by 7 bases; unmatched bases: 14. Per germline, CDR1 PRHDT and CDR2 FYEKMQ (reference sequence). The CDR3 coding sequence is TGTGCCAGCAGCGCCCGGGAAAGGACAGGGGGTAGTAATGAGCAGTTCTTC. Its protein product is CASSARERTGGSNEQFF.

In its sample, this clone was seen once. The chain is built from TRBV6-5 and TRBJ1-5; D gene ambiguous. V dropped 4 bases and J dropped 1 base, with 8 bases sitting between them. Germline V gene lookup returns CDR1 MNHEY and CDR2 SVGAGI. The CDR3 length is 14 residues. CDR3 DNA: TGTGCCAGCAGTTCTCGGGAAAGCAATCAGCCCCAGCATTTT. It codes for CASSSRESNQPQHF.

This chain joins TRBV15 and TRBJ2-2; D is possibly TRBD1 (6 bases). The CDR3 length is 15 residues. Germline CDR1 and CDR2: LNHNV and YYDKDF (reference sequence). Trimming removed 3 bases at V and 2 bases at J, with 10 bases between. The CDR3 sequence: CATSRGHLNTGELFF. The CDR3 region has the DNA TGTGCCACCAGCAGGGGACATCTAAACACCGGGGAGCTGTTTTTT.

CDR3 loop: CAISALGSTEAFF. The CDR3 DNA reads as TGTGCCATCAGTGCTTTGGGGAGCACTGAAGCTTTCTTT. V is TRBV10-3 and J is TRBJ1-1; no clear D gene. CDR1 is ENHRY, CDR2 SYGVKD, per germline. CDR3 length: 13 amino acids. Between the trimmed V and J ends, which lost 4 bases and 4 bases, there was a span of 10 bases.

The V call is TRBV24-1, the J call TRBJ2-3, with 8 bases that match TRBD2. Germline CDR1 KGHDR, CDR2 SFDVKD. J gave up 2 bases and V 3 bases, and 15 bases lay outside the gene matches. CDR3 length: 19 residues. The CDR3 reads CATSDISSPSGGVTDTQYF. The CDR3 region has the DNA TGTGCCACCAGTGATATATCCTCCCCCAGCGGGGGAGTCACAGATACGCAGTATTTT.

The genes are TRBV20-1 and TRBJ1-2; D is ambiguous. Trimming cost V 3 bases and J 0 bases, with 14 bases left between them. The CDR3 spans 15 residues. Germline V gives CDR1 DFQATT, CDR2 SNEGSKA (reference sequence). CDR3 sequence (DNA): TGCAGTGCTAGTAAGGAGACGCATCCTAACTATGGCTACACCTTC. It encodes CSASKETHPNYGYTF.

The J gene is TRBJ2-2, the V gene TRBV7-2; the match to TRBD1 covers 9 bases. Germline trimming cut 3 bases from V and 4 bases from J; bases unmatched to any gene: 6. The CDR3 has 16 residues. From germline, CDR1 is SGHTA and CDR2 FQGNSA. For the CDR3, the DNA is TGTGCCAGCAGCTTCCACAGGGGGCCTGGCACCGGGGAGCTGTTTTTT. This codes for CASSFHRGPGTGELFF.

In nucleotides, the CDR3 is TGTGCCAGCAGCCAAGGAAGTACTACGAACACCGGGGAGCTGTTTTTT. Translated: CASSQGSTTNTGELFF. V usage is TRBV3-1 (or the pseudogene TRBV3-2) and J usage is TRBJ2-2; D unclear. The germline V and J ends were trimmed by 1 base and 0 bases, with 9 bases remaining between them. This CDR3 comprises 16 residues. Germline V gene data show CDR1 as LGHDT and CDR2 as YNNKEL (reference sequence).

Concerning this clone itself: Other nucleotide sequences from this sample produce the same CDR3. This chain connects TRBV5-1 to TRBJ1-1, with a weak D call TRBD1 (5 bases). This CDR3 spans 13 amino acids. The V gene's germline CDR1 is SGHRS and CDR2 YFSETQ. Trimming took 3 bases from V and 1 from J, leaving 7 bases between them. CDR3 amino acids: CASSSTGNTEAFF. For the CDR3, the DNA is TGCGCCAGCAGCTCTACAGGGAACACTGAAGCTTTCTTT.

V is TRBV2 and J is TRBJ1-5; no clear D. This CDR3 has 14 amino acids. Trimming took 10 bases from V and 2 from J, leaving 15 bases between them. Germline assignment: CDR1 SNHLY and CDR2 FYNNEI. The DNA of the CDR3 is TGTGCCACCACCAACGCCCGGGGCAATCAGCCCCAGCATTTT. Encoded protein: CATTNARGNQPQHF.

The chain recombines TRBV18 with TRBJ1-2, with D tentatively TRBD1 (5 bases). The CDR3 totals 13 residues. Between the trimmed V and J ends, which lost 5 bases and 5 bases, there was a span of 12 bases. CDR1 KGHSH and CDR2 LQKENI come from the germline V gene. CDR3 amino acids: CASSAGPGYGYTF. In DNA form, the CDR3 reads TGTGCCAGCTCAGCAGGGCCAGGTTATGGCTACACCTTC.

The chain employs TRBV5-4 and TRBJ2-1; TRBD1 agrees at 8 bases. V dropped 4 bases and J dropped 7; count of bases not matched to a gene: 13. There are 16 residues in the CDR3. Germline V CDR1 and CDR2: SGHNT, YYREEE (reference sequence). CDR3 DNA: TGTGCCAGCAGCATTCGGTTGACAGGGGAAGGTAATGAGCAGTTCTTC. Translating it yields CASSIRLTGEGNEQFF.

The chain couples TRBV5-1 to TRBJ2-1, with D unclear. The V gene lost 0 bases and the J gene lost 4 bases, with 8 bases spanning the gap. The CDR3 totals 14 residues. Germline loops: CDR1 SGHRS, CDR2 YFSETQ. The CDR3 sequence is CASSLGGSYNEQFF. CDR3 sequence (DNA): TGCGCCAGCAGCTTGGGAGGAAGTTACAATGAGCAGTTCTTC.

The chain uses TRBV11-2 and TRBJ1-2; TRBD1 agrees at 7 bases. The germline CDR1 and CDR2 sequences are SGHAT and FQNNGV. V trimming: 5 bases; J trimming: 4 bases; junction bases outside the gene matches: 7. There are 14 residues in the CDR3. CDR3 region: CASSPRDRFYGYTF. The CDR3 coding sequence is TGTGCCAGCAGCCCTCGGGACAGATTCTATGGCTACACCTTC.

This clone was recorded only once. This chain uses TRBV2 with TRBJ1-6; maybe TRBD1 (5 bases). The CDR3 covers 13 residues. The V end lost 4 bases, the J end lost 7 bases, and 8 bases lay between the germline ends. CDR1 is SNHLY, CDR2 FYNNEI, per germline. The CDR3 coding sequence is TGTGCCAGCAGTGTCAGGGAAAATTCACCCCTCCACTTT. The encoded protein is CASSVRENSPLHF.

V is TRBV9 and J is TRBJ1-2; D is perhaps TRBD1 (6 bases). The germline V gene has CDR1 SGDLS and CDR2 YYNGEE. Trimming pared 4 bases from V and 2 bases from J, leaving 12 bases between. The CDR3 is 14 amino acids. For the CDR3, the DNA is TGTGCCAGCAGCATGGGCGACAGGAACTATGGCTACACCTTC. Its translation is CASSMGDRNYGYTF.

This clone was detected a few times. The chain recombines TRBV5-1 with TRBJ2-7; 7 bases agree with TRBD1. Looked up from germline, CDR1 is SGHRS and CDR2 is YFSETQ. V shed 0 bases and J 3 bases; nucleotides not matched to a gene: 6. The CDR3 has 15 residues. The CDR3 DNA sequence: TGCGCCAGCAGCTTGGGGCGGACAGGAAGCTACGAGCAGTACTTC. Translated: CASSLGRTGSYEQYF.

The genes are TRBV18 and TRBJ2-5, with D perhaps TRBD1 (6 bases). CDR1 is KGHSH, CDR2 LQKENI, per germline. The V and J ends lost 4 bases and 4 bases respectively, with 7 bases between them. The CDR3 contains 12 residues. The CDR3: CASSLDRETQYF. The DNA of the CDR3 is TGTGCCAGCTCACTGGACAGAGAGACCCAGTACTTC. The full variable domain, rest sourced from reference TRBV18 and TRBJ2-5, is NAGVMQNPRHLVRRRGQEARLRCSPMKGHSHVYWYRQLPEEGLKFMVYLQKENIIDESGMPKERFSAEFPKEGPSILRIQQVVRGDSAAYFCASSLDRETQYFGPGTRLLVL.

CDR3 sequence: CASSLVRPGGTGELFF. CDR3 nucleotides: TGTGCCAGCAGCTTAGTTCGTCCGGGTGGCACCGGGGAGCTGTTTTTT. The genes are TRBV11-3 and TRBJ2-2; D is uncertain. With 1 base removed from V and 4 bases from J, the gap between germline ends came to 13 bases. This CDR3 region has 16 residues. The germline CDR1 and CDR2 sequences are SGHNT and YENEEA.

This rearrangement joins TRBV12-3 or TRBV12-4 to TRBJ1-3; D remains ambiguous. V was cut by 6 bases and J by 0 bases, with 6 bases left in between. This CDR3 is built from 13 residues. The CDR3, as DNA: TGTGCCAGCAGACAGAGCTCTGGAAACACCATATATTTT. It translates to CASRQSSGNTIYF.

The gene calls are TRBV6-2 or TRBV6-3 and TRBJ2-2; 8 bases agree with TRBD1. Germline CDR1 reads MNHEY; CDR2 reads SVGEGT. The CDR3 loop spans 15 amino acids. J lost 6 bases, V lost 5 bases, and 8 bases had no gene match. For the CDR3, the DNA is TGTGCCAGCAGTCATCGACAGGGGCGCCCCGGGGAGCTGTTTTTT. Amino acids: CASSHRQGRPGELFF.

The chain is built from TRBV15 and TRBJ2-7; D is possibly TRBD1 (6 bases). Germline V gene lookup returns CDR1 LNHNV and CDR2 YYDKDF (reference sequence). V was shortened by 0 bases and J by 0 bases, with 15 bases between the two germline ends. This CDR3 contains 17 residues. CDR3 residues: CATSRETRTADSYEQYF. As DNA, the CDR3 is TGTGCCACCAGCAGAGAAACTAGGACAGCCGACTCCTACGAGCAGTACTTC.

This clone was observed once. The chain combines TRBV10-3 with TRBJ1-6; 10 bases line up with TRBD1. Germline V CDR1 and CDR2: ENHRY, SYGVKD. CDR3 length equals 15 residues. Losses at the gene ends were 4 bases for V and 9 bases for J; bases not matched to a gene: 6. The CDR3 is CAISGQTGGGSPLHF. DNA of the CDR3: TGTGCCATCAGTGGCCAGACAGGGGGCGGTTCACCCCTCCACTTT.

The J gene is TRBJ2-1, the V gene TRBV18; TRBD2 aligns across 10 bases. CDR1 and CDR2 from the germline V gene are KGHSH and LQKENI. There are 16 residues in the CDR3. After removal of 3 bases from V and 0 bases from J, the junction contained 2 bases not matched to a gene. The CDR3 loop is CASSPIAGGSYNEQFF. CDR3 in DNA: TGTGCCAGCTCACCCATAGCGGGGGGCTCCTACAATGAGCAGTTCTTC.

V is TRBV19 and J is TRBJ1-1; 10 bases fit TRBD1. The CDR3 covers 14 residues. The V and J ends lost 4 bases and 2 bases, in that order; junction bases with no gene match: 1. CDR1 is LNHDA, CDR2 SQIVND, per germline (reference sequence). The CDR3 region is CASSRTGGNTEAFF. In nucleotides, the CDR3 is TGTGCCAGTAGTAGGACAGGGGGAAACACTGAAGCTTTCTTT.

The rearrangement links TRBV3-1 (or the pseudogene TRBV3-2) to TRBJ1-5, with D tentatively TRBD1 (5 bases). V lost 1 base and J lost 5, with 15 bases in between. Germline CDR1 and CDR2: LGHDT and YNNKEL (reference sequence). The CDR3 sequence is 16 residues long. CDR3 in amino acids: CASSQAGGKGDQPQHF. The CDR3, as DNA: TGTGCCAGCAGCCAAGCGGGGGGTAAAGGTGATCAGCCCCAGCATTTT.

This rearrangement joins TRBV3-1 (or the pseudogene TRBV3-2) to TRBJ1-2; 7 nucleotides agree with TRBD1. The CDR3 loop spans 15 amino acids. With 2 bases clipped from V and 6 bases from J, the junction kept 9 bases outside the gene matches. CDR1 and CDR2 (germline): LGHDT, YNNKEL (reference sequence). The CDR3 region has the DNA TGTGCCAGCAGCCAACCCCAAGGGGGCATGGATGGCTACACCTTC. Protein: CASSQPQGGMDGYTF.

V usage is TRBV4-3 and J usage is TRBJ1-6; D is undetermined. The germline V gene encodes CDR1 LGHNA and CDR2 YSLEER. V was shortened by 0 bases and J by 13 bases, with 19 bases between the two germline ends. CDR3 length: 16 residues. CDR3 DNA sequence: TGCGCCAGCAGCCAAGACCTTGCCTCGTCCTATAGCCCCCTCCACTTT. Translation gives CASSQDLASSYSPLHF.

J is TRBJ1-2 and V is TRBV7-9; D is uncertain. There are 13 residues in the CDR3. The germline V gene encodes CDR1 SEHNR and CDR2 FQNEAQ (reference sequence). Trimming pared 2 bases from V and 6 bases from J, leaving 10 bases between. The CDR3 DNA is TGTGCCAGCAGCTTAATGCAGGTTGATGGCTACACCTTC. Its protein product is CASSLMQVDGYTF.

The rearrangement uses TRBV24-1 and TRBJ1-2, with 9 bases aligning to TRBD1. Losses at the gene ends were 5 bases for V and 8 bases for J; bases not matched to a gene: 5. The CDR3 consists of 13 residues. CDR1 and CDR2 (germline): KGHDR, SFDVKD. The CDR3 loop is CATSGRTGEGYTF. The CDR3 nucleotides are TGTGCCACCAGTGGACGGACAGGGGAGGGCTACACCTTC.